Listed below are T cell receptor beta chains from one sample, sequenced in a study of identical twins. TCRdb passed the 5' RACE reads through MiXCR, listing each CDR3 protein once. This table has about 200,000 distinct CDR3 sequences, under 10% appearing once. This same sample was also taken into another study, of yellow fever vaccine responses in identical twins.

The source material was memory (CD45RO+) T cells sorted from blood. The receptors here all came from a woman under 30 in good health. The CDR3 runs from the conserved cysteine through the conserved F or W. The order of the fields is clone size, J gene, D gene, V gene, CDR3 protein, CDR3 DNA. The D gene is left open where the match is weak. Some rows have no size entry. The others give once, few or many, or a class for an expanded clone.

clone_size: NA; j_call: TRBJ1-1; d_call: NA; v_call: TRBV21-1; cdr3_aa: CAIDKGPEIQNTEAFF; cdr3_nt: TGTGCCATAGACAAAGGGCCGGAAATTCAGAACACTGAAGCTTTCTTT
clone_size: few; j_call: TRBJ2-1; d_call: TRBD1; v_call: TRBV15; cdr3_aa: CATSRDFLGQGSNEQFF; cdr3_nt: TGTGCCACCAGCAGAGATTTTTTGGGACAGGGGAGCAATGAGCAGTTCTTC
clone_size: many; j_call: TRBJ2-2; d_call: NA; v_call: TRBV7-2; cdr3_aa: CASSLDGGTGELFF; cdr3_nt: TGTGCCAGCAGCTTAGATGGCGGAACCGGGGAGCTGTTTTTT
clone_size: many; j_call: TRBJ2-1; d_call: NA; v_call: TRBV9; cdr3_aa: CASSVEALSSYNEQFF; cdr3_nt: TGTGCCAGCAGCGTAGAGGCTCTGAGCTCCTACAATGAGCAGTTCTTC
clone_size: many; j_call: TRBJ2-3; d_call: NA; v_call: TRBV4-3; cdr3_aa: CASSQLRGGGTDTQYF; cdr3_nt: TGCGCCAGCAGCCAACTAAGAGGTGGGGGCACAGATACGCAGTATTTT
clone_size: few; j_call: TRBJ1-5; d_call: NA; v_call: TRBV7-6; cdr3_aa: CASSSGGYSNQPQHF; cdr3_nt: TGTGCCAGCAGCTCGGGGGGTTATAGCAATCAGCCCCAGCATTTT
clone_size: NA; j_call: TRBJ1-5; d_call: NA; v_call: TRBV20-1; cdr3_aa: CSAERGNQPQHF; cdr3_nt: TGCAGTGCGGAGAGGGGGAATCAGCCCCAGCATTTT
clone_size: few; j_call: TRBJ1-4; d_call: NA; v_call: TRBV7-2; cdr3_aa: CASSLAGRGGEKLFF; cdr3_nt: TGTGCCAGCAGCTTAGCGGGCAGGGGAGGCGAAAAACTGTTTTTT
clone_size: many; j_call: TRBJ1-1; d_call: NA; v_call: TRBV27; cdr3_aa: CASSSHRENTEAFF; cdr3_nt: TGTGCCAGCAGTTCCCACAGGGAGAACACTGAAGCTTTCTTT
clone_size: NA; j_call: TRBJ1-5; d_call: NA; v_call: TRBV7-3; cdr3_aa: CASSSNQQAPQHF; cdr3_nt: TGTGCCAGCAGCTCGAACCAGCAGGCTCCCCAGCATTTT
clone_size: few; j_call: TRBJ1-2; d_call: NA; v_call: TRBV5-6; cdr3_aa: CASSPGTDRTYGYTF; cdr3_nt: TGTGCCAGCAGCCCGGGAACGGACCGGACCTATGGCTACACCTTC
clone_size: NA; j_call: TRBJ2-7; d_call: TRBD1; v_call: TRBV20-1; cdr3_aa: CSARRGTGAEQYF; cdr3_nt: TGCAGTGCTAGGAGGGGGACAGGGGCGGAGCAGTACTTC
clone_size: many; j_call: TRBJ1-2; d_call: NA; v_call: TRBV28; cdr3_aa: CASSPLSRGYTF; cdr3_nt: TGTGCCAGCAGTCCCTTATCTAGGGGCTACACCTTC
clone_size: few; j_call: TRBJ2-7; d_call: NA; v_call: TRBV5-5; cdr3_aa: CASSFEERGVRAEQYF; cdr3_nt: TGTGCCAGCAGCTTTGAAGAGAGAGGGGTGAGGGCCGAGCAGTACTTC
clone_size: NA; j_call: TRBJ2-7; d_call: TRBD1; v_call: TRBV27; cdr3_aa: CASSWRQGWGLEQYF; cdr3_nt: TGTGCCAGCAGCTGGCGACAGGGATGGGGTTTGGAGCAGTACTTC
clone_size: many; j_call: TRBJ1-2; d_call: NA; v_call: TRBV20-1; cdr3_aa: CSARDNSPHGYTF; cdr3_nt: TGCAGTGCTAGAGATAACTCCCCCCATGGCTACACCTTC
clone_size: many; j_call: TRBJ2-5; d_call: NA; v_call: TRBV4-3; cdr3_aa: CASSQDFGETQYF; cdr3_nt: TGCGCCAGCAGCCAAGATTTCGGAGAGACCCAGTACTTC
clone_size: NA; j_call: TRBJ2-7; d_call: TRBD2; v_call: TRBV20-1; cdr3_aa: CSARVLAGGPHEQYF; cdr3_nt: TGCAGTGCTAGAGTTTTAGCGGGAGGGCCCCACGAGCAGTACTTC
clone_size: once; j_call: TRBJ2-7; d_call: TRBD2; v_call: TRBV6-6; cdr3_aa: CASRETSGGYEQYF; cdr3_nt: TGTGCCAGCAGAGAGACTAGCGGGGGCTACGAGCAGTACTTC
clone_size: few; j_call: TRBJ2-5; d_call: TRBD2; v_call: TRBV7-2; cdr3_aa: CASSPTTSEARTQYF; cdr3_nt: TGTGCCAGCAGCCCTACTACTAGCGAGGCGCGGACCCAGTACTTC
clone_size: many; j_call: TRBJ1-1; d_call: NA; v_call: TRBV7-9; cdr3_aa: CASSLPERGHTEAFF; cdr3_nt: TGTGCCAGCAGTCTCCCGGAGAGGGGTCACACTGAAGCTTTCTTT
clone_size: many; j_call: TRBJ2-2; d_call: NA; v_call: TRBV12-3/TRBV12-4; cdr3_aa: CASSFRVANTGELFF; cdr3_nt: TGTGCCAGCAGTTTTAGAGTCGCGAACACCGGGGAGCTGTTTTTT
clone_size: NA; j_call: TRBJ2-3; d_call: NA; v_call: TRBV20-1; cdr3_aa: CSAKLSTDTQYF; cdr3_nt: TGCAGTGCTAAGCTTAGCACAGATACGCAGTATTTT
clone_size: few; j_call: TRBJ2-2; d_call: NA; v_call: TRBV9; cdr3_aa: CASTPSLANTGELFF; cdr3_nt: TGTGCCAGCACCCCTTCGCTTGCGAACACCGGGGAGCTGTTTTTT
clone_size: few; j_call: TRBJ1-4; d_call: NA; v_call: TRBV7-2; cdr3_aa: CASSLKAGEKLFF; cdr3_nt: TGTGCCAGCAGCTTAAAAGCAGGTGAAAAACTGTTTTTT
clone_size: few; j_call: TRBJ1-2; d_call: NA; v_call: TRBV5-1; cdr3_aa: CASSPGTEYLGYTF; cdr3_nt: TGCGCCAGCAGCCCCGGGACGGAGTATCTTGGCTACACCTTC
clone_size: many; j_call: TRBJ1-2; d_call: TRBD1; v_call: TRBV7-8; cdr3_aa: CASSLEVRTGVSNPGYTF; cdr3_nt: TGTGCCAGCAGCTTAGAAGTTCGGACAGGGGTTTCAAACCCTGGCTACACCTTC
clone_size: many; j_call: TRBJ2-1; d_call: NA; v_call: TRBV29-1; cdr3_aa: CSVESGEQFF; cdr3_nt: TGCAGCGTTGAAAGCGGGGAGCAGTTCTTC
clone_size: NA; j_call: TRBJ2-5; d_call: NA; v_call: TRBV6-5; cdr3_aa: CASSFFMRGQETQYF; cdr3_nt: TGTGCCAGCAGTTTCTTTATGAGGGGCCAAGAGACCCAGTACTTC
clone_size: medium-sized; j_call: TRBJ2-1; d_call: TRBD2; v_call: TRBV6-2/TRBV6-3; cdr3_aa: CASSYSGTSGIYNEQFF; cdr3_nt: TGTGCCAGCAGTTATTCCGGGACTAGCGGGATCTACAATGAGCAGTTCTTC
clone_size: NA; j_call: TRBJ2-5; d_call: NA; v_call: TRBV5-8; cdr3_aa: CASSGKPVQETQYF; cdr3_nt: TGTGCCAGCAGTGGAAAGCCAGTCCAAGAGACCCAGTACTTC
clone_size: few; j_call: TRBJ1-3; d_call: NA; v_call: TRBV5-1; cdr3_aa: CASSLPGNTIYF; cdr3_nt: TGCGCCAGCAGCTTACCCGGAAACACCATATATTTT
clone_size: many; j_call: TRBJ2-5; d_call: TRBD1; v_call: TRBV11-2; cdr3_aa: CASSSQGAPQETQYF; cdr3_nt: TGTGCCAGCAGCTCTCAGGGGGCGCCCCAAGAGACCCAGTACTTC
clone_size: many; j_call: TRBJ1-5; d_call: TRBD1; v_call: TRBV7-2; cdr3_aa: CASSSKQGAPYQPQHF; cdr3_nt: TGTGCCAGCAGCTCCAAACAGGGGGCGCCTTATCAGCCCCAGCATTTT
clone_size: many; j_call: TRBJ2-5; d_call: NA; v_call: TRBV24-1; cdr3_aa: CATKRGSEETQYF; cdr3_nt: TGTGCCACCAAAAGAGGGAGCGAAGAGACCCAGTACTTC
clone_size: NA; j_call: TRBJ2-2; d_call: NA; v_call: TRBV3-1; cdr3_aa: CASSQQGGAGELFF; cdr3_nt: TGTGCCAGCAGCCAACAGGGGGGAGCCGGGGAGCTGTTTTTT
clone_size: many; j_call: TRBJ2-2; d_call: NA; v_call: TRBV11-1; cdr3_aa: CASSSATGELFF; cdr3_nt: TGTGCCAGCAGCTCCGCTACCGGGGAGCTGTTTTTT
clone_size: few; j_call: TRBJ2-7; d_call: NA; v_call: TRBV4-1; cdr3_aa: CASAESSFYEQYF; cdr3_nt: TGCGCCAGCGCCGAGAGTAGTTTCTACGAGCAGTACTTC
clone_size: many; j_call: TRBJ2-3; d_call: NA; v_call: TRBV6-2/TRBV6-3; cdr3_aa: CASSYQLGSDTQYF; cdr3_nt: TGTGCCAGCAGTTACCAACTAGGATCAGATACGCAGTATTTT
clone_size: NA; j_call: TRBJ2-1; d_call: TRBD2; v_call: TRBV7-2; cdr3_aa: CASSLAGTRIDEQFF; cdr3_nt: TGTGCCAGCAGCTTAGCGGGGACTAGGATTGATGAGCAGTTCTTC
clone_size: many; j_call: TRBJ2-3; d_call: NA; v_call: TRBV11-2; cdr3_aa: CASSSGDYPDTQYF; cdr3_nt: TGTGCCAGCAGCTCAGGGGACTACCCAGATACGCAGTATTTT
clone_size: few; j_call: TRBJ2-3; d_call: TRBD2; v_call: TRBV6-4; cdr3_aa: CASSDSGGGATDTQYF; cdr3_nt: TGTGCCAGCAGTGACTCGGGCGGGGGGGCCACAGATACGCAGTATTTT
clone_size: NA; j_call: TRBJ2-1; d_call: TRBD1; v_call: TRBV7-3; cdr3_aa: CASSPLRQGSSYNEQFF; cdr3_nt: TGTGCCAGCAGCCCATTGAGACAGGGTAGCTCCTACAATGAGCAGTTCTTC
clone_size: NA; j_call: TRBJ2-4; d_call: TRBD1; v_call: TRBV6-5; cdr3_aa: CASSYRQGINIQYF; cdr3_nt: TGTGCCAGCAGTTACCGACAGGGTATAAACATTCAGTACTTC
clone_size: few; j_call: TRBJ2-1; d_call: TRBD2; v_call: TRBV10-3; cdr3_aa: CAIIATSGGSDEQFF; cdr3_nt: TGTGCCATCATCGCGACTAGCGGGGGGAGCGATGAGCAGTTCTTC
clone_size: few; j_call: TRBJ2-1; d_call: TRBD1; v_call: TRBV27; cdr3_aa: CASSTGVAYEQFF; cdr3_nt: TGTGCCAGCAGCACAGGGGTGGCCTATGAGCAGTTCTTC
clone_size: many; j_call: TRBJ2-3; d_call: NA; v_call: TRBV5-1; cdr3_aa: CASSLGGNTDTQYF; cdr3_nt: TGCGCCAGCAGCTTGGGCGGGAACACAGATACGCAGTATTTT
clone_size: NA; j_call: TRBJ2-1; d_call: NA; v_call: TRBV7-2; cdr3_aa: CASSLGRGVIEQFF; cdr3_nt: TGTGCCAGCAGCTTAGGACGCGGGGTAATTGAGCAGTTCTTC
clone_size: few; j_call: TRBJ1-5; d_call: TRBD1; v_call: TRBV5-6; cdr3_aa: CASSQGGQGTQPQHF; cdr3_nt: TGTGCCAGCAGCCAGGGTGGACAGGGGACGCAGCCCCAGCATTTT
clone_size: many; j_call: TRBJ2-3; d_call: TRBD2; v_call: TRBV7-9; cdr3_aa: CASGGLAGSTDTQYF; cdr3_nt: TGTGCCAGCGGAGGACTAGCGGGAAGCACAGATACGCAGTATTTT
clone_size: NA; j_call: TRBJ2-1; d_call: NA; v_call: TRBV28; cdr3_aa: CASSLWGGGTNNEQFF; cdr3_nt: TGTGCCAGCAGTTTATGGGGAGGGGGGACTAACAATGAGCAGTTCTTC
clone_size: NA; j_call: TRBJ2-1; d_call: TRBD2; v_call: TRBV20-1; cdr3_aa: CSARISVTSRVNEQFF; cdr3_nt: TGCAGTGCTAGAATATCGGTGACTAGCAGAGTCAATGAGCAGTTCTTC
clone_size: NA; j_call: TRBJ1-1; d_call: NA; v_call: TRBV5-1; cdr3_aa: CASRYGGGTEAFF; cdr3_nt: TGCGCCAGCAGATACGGGGGAGGGACTGAAGCTTTCTTT
clone_size: NA; j_call: TRBJ2-4; d_call: NA; v_call: TRBV24-1; cdr3_aa: CATSVGAKNIQYF; cdr3_nt: TGTGCCACCAGTGTAGGAGCCAAAAACATTCAGTACTTC
clone_size: few; j_call: TRBJ2-5; d_call: TRBD2; v_call: TRBV12-3/TRBV12-4; cdr3_aa: CASSLRLAGGAQETQYF; cdr3_nt: TGTGCCAGCAGTTTACGCCTAGCGGGGGGGGCACAAGAGACCCAGTACTTC